This T cell receptor (beta chain) was found in a study of blood T cell repertoires in COVID-19. Across the whole study: COVID-19 samples from acute and convalescent phases originated in the United States, Italy and Spain.

The germline V gene has CDR1 MNHEY and CDR2 SMNVEV (reference sequence). The V segment lost 7 bases and the J segment 5 bases; nucleotides outside the gene matches: 8. CDR3 length: 16 amino acids. Clones were read by immunoSEQ multiplex PCR, and TCRdb kept only the in-frame ones, dropping some. This sample carries approximately 350,000 clones, around 89% of them seen once, and the ten largest clones take 3%. Sequencing input: peripheral blood. This clonotype was obtained from a woman aged 25 to 39 with COVID-19, enrolled during active disease. The rearrangement uses TRBV27 and TRBJ2-2; 12 bases line up with TRBD2. CDR3 protein: CASTFLAGGLTGELFF. CDR3 in DNA: TGTGCCAGCACCTTCCTAGCGGGGGGGCTTACCGGGGAGCTGTTTTTT.